These 4 T cell receptor beta chains came from one sample sequenced in a study of control samples from healthy donors and cancer patients. The protocol was immunoSEQ multiplex PCR, while the TCRdb copy is restricted to in-frame clones and leaves out a portion. The sample holds around 99,000 clones, 90% seen once. Sequenced: blood. The receptors shown here come from a human donor in good health. The donor label of this sample is uncertain.

The chain couples TRBV10-2 to TRBJ1-1, with D maybe TRBD1 (5 bases). The CDR3 extends over 12 amino acids. Per the germline V gene, CDR1 is WSHSY and CDR2 is SAAADI. V lost 2 bases and J lost 8, with 9 bases in between. DNA of the CDR3: TGCGCCAGCAGTGAGCGCGCAGGGGAAGCTTTCTTT. Residues: CASSERAGEAFF.

V gene TRBV19 combines with J gene TRBJ1-4; D is unclear. From germline, CDR1 is LNHDA and CDR2 SQIVND (reference sequence). V lost 3 bases and J lost 6, with 8 bases in between. The CDR3 length is 13 residues. DNA of the CDR3: TGTGCCAGTAGTATCGGCACTTATGAAAAACTGTTTTTT. Translating it yields CASSIGTYEKLFF.

The chain recombines TRBV19 with TRBJ1-2; no clear D gene. CDR1 and CDR2 (germline): LNHDA, SQIVND (reference sequence). This CDR3 comprises 14 residues. Trimming took 7 bases from V and 2 from J, leaving 14 bases between them. The CDR3 DNA follows: TGTGCCAGTATGGGCCAGGTCGCCAACTATGGCTACACCTTC. Its protein product is CASMGQVANYGYTF. The complete variable domain, with remaining parts taken from reference TRBV19 and TRBJ1-2, reads DGGITQSPKYLFRKEGQNVTLSCEQNLNHDAMYWYRQDPGQGLRLIYYSQIVNDFQKGDIAEGYSVSREKKESFPLTVTSAQKNPTAFYLCASMGQVANYGYTFGSGTRLTVV.

This rearrangement joins TRBV6-5 to TRBJ1-2; 7 nucleotides agree with TRBD1. Germline V gene lookup returns CDR1 MNHEY and CDR2 SVGAGI. The CDR3 is 13 residues long. V gave up 6 bases and J gave up 4 bases; unmatched junction bases: 5. The CDR3 reads CASRPRQGYGYTF. CDR3 DNA sequence: TGTGCCAGCAGACCCAGACAGGGCTATGGCTACACCTTC.